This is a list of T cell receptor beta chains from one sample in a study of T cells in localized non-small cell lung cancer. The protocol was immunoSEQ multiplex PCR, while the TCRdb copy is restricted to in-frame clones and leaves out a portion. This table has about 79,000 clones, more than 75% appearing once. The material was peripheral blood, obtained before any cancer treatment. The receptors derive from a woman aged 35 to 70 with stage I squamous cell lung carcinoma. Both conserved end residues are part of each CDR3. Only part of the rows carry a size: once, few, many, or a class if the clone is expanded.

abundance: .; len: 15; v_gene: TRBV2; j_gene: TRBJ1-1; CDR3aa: CASSLRQAWNTEAFF
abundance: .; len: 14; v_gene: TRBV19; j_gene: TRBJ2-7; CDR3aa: CASSIVRDSYEQYF
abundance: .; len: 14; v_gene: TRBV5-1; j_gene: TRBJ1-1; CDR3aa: CASSLGGGPTEAFF
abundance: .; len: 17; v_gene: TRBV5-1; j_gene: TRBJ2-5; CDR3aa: CASSSGRGGALRETQYF
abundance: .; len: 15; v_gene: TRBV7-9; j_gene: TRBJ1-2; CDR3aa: CASSLSNARNGGYTF
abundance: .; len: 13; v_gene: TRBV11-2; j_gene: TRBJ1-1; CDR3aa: CASSIGQRFEAFF
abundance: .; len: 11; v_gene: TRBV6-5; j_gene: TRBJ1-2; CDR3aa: CASSEGWGYTF
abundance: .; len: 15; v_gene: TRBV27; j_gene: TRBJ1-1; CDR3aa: CASSPHGLGPTEAFF
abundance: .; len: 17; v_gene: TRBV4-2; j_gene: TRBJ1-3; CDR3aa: CASSQEVSDRGGNTIYF
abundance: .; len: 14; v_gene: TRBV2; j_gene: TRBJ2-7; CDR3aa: CASRADTSLDEQYF
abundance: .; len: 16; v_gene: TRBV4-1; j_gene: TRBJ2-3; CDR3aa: CASSQDGGSSTDTQYF
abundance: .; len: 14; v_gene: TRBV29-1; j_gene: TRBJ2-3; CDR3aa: CSVGTSVETDTQYF
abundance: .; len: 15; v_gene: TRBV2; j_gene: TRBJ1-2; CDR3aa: CASSRRETVNYGYTF
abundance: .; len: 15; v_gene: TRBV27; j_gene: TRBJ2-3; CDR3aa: CASSLTTARTDTQYF
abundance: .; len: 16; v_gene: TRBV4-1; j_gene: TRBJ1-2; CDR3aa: CASSRDLYTPNYGYTF
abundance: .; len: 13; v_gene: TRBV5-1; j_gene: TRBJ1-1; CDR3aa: CASSLAERTEAFF
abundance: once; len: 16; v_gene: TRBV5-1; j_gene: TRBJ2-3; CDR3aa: CASSSGTQGPTDTQYF
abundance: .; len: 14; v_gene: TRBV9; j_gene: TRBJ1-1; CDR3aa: CASSVASLNTEAFF
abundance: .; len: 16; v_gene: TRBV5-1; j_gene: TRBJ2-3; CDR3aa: CASSPQTGWNTDTQYF
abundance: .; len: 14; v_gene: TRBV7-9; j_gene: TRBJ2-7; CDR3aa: CASSQWTGGAEQYF
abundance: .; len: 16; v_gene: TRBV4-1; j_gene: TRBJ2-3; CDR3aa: CASSQAKTGTTDTQYF
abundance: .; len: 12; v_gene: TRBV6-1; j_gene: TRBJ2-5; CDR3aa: CASSEGPETQYF
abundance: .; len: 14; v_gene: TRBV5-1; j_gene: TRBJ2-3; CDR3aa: CASSLGGTSDTQYF
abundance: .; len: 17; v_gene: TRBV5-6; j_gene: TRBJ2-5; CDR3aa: CASSFFSSGQSQETQYF
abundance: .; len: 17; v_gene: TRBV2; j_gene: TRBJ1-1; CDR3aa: CASNMGQGALSDTEAFF
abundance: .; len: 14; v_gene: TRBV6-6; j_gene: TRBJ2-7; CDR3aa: CASSYSVRYYEQYF
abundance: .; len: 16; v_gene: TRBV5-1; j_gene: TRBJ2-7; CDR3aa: CASSPSGGDRLYEQYF
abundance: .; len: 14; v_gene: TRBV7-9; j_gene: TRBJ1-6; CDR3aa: CASSLDQGSSPLHF
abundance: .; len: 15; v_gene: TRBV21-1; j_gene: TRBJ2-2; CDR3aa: CASSKADRGTGELFF
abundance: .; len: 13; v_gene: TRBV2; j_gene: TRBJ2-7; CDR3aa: CAGGGTGGYEQYF
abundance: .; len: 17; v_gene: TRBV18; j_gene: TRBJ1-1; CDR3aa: CASSPPGLLGGQTEAFF
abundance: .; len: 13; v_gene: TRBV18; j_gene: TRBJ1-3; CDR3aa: CASSPDSGNTIYF
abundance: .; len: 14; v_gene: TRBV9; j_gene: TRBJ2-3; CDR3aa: CASSVDRGTDTQYF
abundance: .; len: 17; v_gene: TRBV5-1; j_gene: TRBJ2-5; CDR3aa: CASSPSLDSTGQETQYF
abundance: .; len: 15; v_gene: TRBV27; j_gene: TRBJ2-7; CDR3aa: CASSLSTSGRYEQYF
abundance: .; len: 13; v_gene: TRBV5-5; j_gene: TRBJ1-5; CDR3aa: CASSTGTDQPQHF
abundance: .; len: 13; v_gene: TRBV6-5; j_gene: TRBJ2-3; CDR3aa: CASSPPGLNTQYF
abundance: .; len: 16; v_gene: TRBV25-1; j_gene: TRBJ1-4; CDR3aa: CASSLIRDRALKKLFF
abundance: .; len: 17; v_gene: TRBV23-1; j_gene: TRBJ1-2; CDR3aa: CATGRILAGQTNYGYTF
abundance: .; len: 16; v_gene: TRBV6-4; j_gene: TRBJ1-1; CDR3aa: CASRNSAGATMAEAFF
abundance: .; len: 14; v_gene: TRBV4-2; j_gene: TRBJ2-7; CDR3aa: CASSPLQAGYEQYF